The clone carrying this T cell receptor (beta chain) showed up just a few times. Antigen unknown. Per sample, extraction of total RNA gave at least 5 micrograms in every case. This sample is drawn from a study of blood T cells in healthy people across ages. Study-wide points: Age showed a roughly linear inverse relationship with TCR beta diversity per million T cells.

The CDR3 is made up of 14 amino acids. CDR1 MNHEY and CDR2 SMNVEV come from the germline V gene (reference sequence). V was pared by 0 bases and J by 2 bases, with 7 bases between. With a J-beta primer mix and a sample-barcoded 5' primer, a second PCR ran 7 to 11 cycles. MiXCR, applied by TCRdb to the 5' RACE reads, yields one record per CDR3 protein. This sample carries nearly 800,000 distinct CDR3 sequences, more than 20% of them seen once, and the ten largest clones take approximately 3.7%. The same sample was also used in a study of T cells of mothers and their children. This second report adds: Healthy Caucasian mothers, three in number, and their six children were the donors. Each mother gave over 8.5 million TCR beta CDR3 reads; each child, about 3 million.

The chain carries TRBV27 and TRBJ1-2; no definite D call. This clonotype was obtained from a boy aged 5-17 years in good health. The sequencing input was blood. CDR3 sequence (DNA): TGTGCCAGCAGTTTATCGGCAGGCAACTATGGCTACACCTTC. Encoded protein: CASSLSAGNYGYTF.